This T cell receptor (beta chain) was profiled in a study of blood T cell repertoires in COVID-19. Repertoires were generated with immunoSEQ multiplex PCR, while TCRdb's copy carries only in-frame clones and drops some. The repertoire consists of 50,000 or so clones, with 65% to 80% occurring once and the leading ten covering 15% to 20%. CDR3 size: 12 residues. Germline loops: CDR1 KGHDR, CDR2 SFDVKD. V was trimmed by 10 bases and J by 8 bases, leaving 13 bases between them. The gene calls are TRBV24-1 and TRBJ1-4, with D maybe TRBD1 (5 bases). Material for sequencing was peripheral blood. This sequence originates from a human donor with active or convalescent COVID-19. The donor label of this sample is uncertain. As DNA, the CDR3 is TGTGCCACTGGGGGGTCGGGAGAAAAACTGTTTTTT. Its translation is CATGGSGEKLFF.